This TCR beta chain was found in a study of cytomegalovirus exposure and HLA in healthy donors. The germline V gene encodes CDR1 MNHEY and CDR2 SMNVEV (reference sequence). V gave up 3 bases and J gave up 1 base, with 9 bases separating them. CDR3 length: 14 amino acids. Primers for the PCR totalled 60 Vbeta and 13 Jbeta. Some clones are missing from TCRdb's copy, which holds only in-frame ones; the method was immunoSEQ multiplex PCR. The table has 150,000 to 180,000 clones, roughly 80% seen once. General study results and limits: Rarity characterized most TCR sequences, yet some public TCRs appeared in many donors. Several of the most significant clusters were apparently associated with common viral pathogens in a later analysis.

A word on this clone: Antigen specificity is unknown.

This TCR derives from a woman aged 40-49 years in good health and CMV-seronegative. V usage is TRBV27 and J usage is TRBJ1-1; D not resolved. The sequenced sample consisted of PBMCs. DNA for the CDR3: TGTGCCAGCAGTTTTCGGAGGCCGAACACTGAAGCTTTCTTT. Its translation is CASSFRRPNTEAFF.